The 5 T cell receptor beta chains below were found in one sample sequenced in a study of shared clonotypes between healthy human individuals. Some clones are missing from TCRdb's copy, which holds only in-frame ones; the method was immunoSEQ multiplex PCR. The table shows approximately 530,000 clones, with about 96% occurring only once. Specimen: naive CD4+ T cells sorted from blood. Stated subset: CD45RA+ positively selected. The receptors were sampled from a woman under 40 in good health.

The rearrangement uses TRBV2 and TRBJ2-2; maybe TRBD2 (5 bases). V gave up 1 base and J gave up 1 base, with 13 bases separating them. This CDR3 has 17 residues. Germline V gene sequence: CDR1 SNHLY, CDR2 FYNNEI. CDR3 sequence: CASSEGRTSLNTGELFF. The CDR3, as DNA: TGTGCCAGCAGTGAAGGGAGGACTTCCCTGAACACCGGGGAGCTGTTTTTT.

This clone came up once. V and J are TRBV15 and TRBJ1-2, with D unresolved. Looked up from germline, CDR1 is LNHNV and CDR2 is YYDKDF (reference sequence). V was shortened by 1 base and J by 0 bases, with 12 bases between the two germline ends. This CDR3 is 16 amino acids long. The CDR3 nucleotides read TGTGCCACCAGCAGAGCCCCGGGAGAAACTAACTATGGCTACACCTTC. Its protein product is CATSRAPGETNYGYTF.

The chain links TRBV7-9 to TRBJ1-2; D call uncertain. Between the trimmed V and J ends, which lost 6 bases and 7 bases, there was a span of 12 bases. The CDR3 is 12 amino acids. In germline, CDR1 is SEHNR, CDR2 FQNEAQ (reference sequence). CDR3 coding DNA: TGTGCCAGCAGGTTATCACCGGCTGGCTACACCTTC. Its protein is CASRLSPAGYTF.

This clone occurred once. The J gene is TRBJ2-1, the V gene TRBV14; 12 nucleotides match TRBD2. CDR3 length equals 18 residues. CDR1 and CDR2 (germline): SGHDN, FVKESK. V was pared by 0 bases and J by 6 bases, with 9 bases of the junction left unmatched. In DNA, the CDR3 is TGTGCCAGCAGCCAAGAAGGCCCCACACTAGCGGGAGGCAATGAGCAGTTCTTC. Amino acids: CASSQEGPTLAGGNEQFF. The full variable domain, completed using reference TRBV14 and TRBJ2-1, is EAGVTQFPSHSVIEKGQTVTLRCDPISGHDNLYWYRRVMGKEIKFLLHFVKESKQDESGMPNNRFLAERTGGTYSTLKVQPAELEDSGVYFCASSQEGPTLAGGNEQFFGPGTRLTVL.

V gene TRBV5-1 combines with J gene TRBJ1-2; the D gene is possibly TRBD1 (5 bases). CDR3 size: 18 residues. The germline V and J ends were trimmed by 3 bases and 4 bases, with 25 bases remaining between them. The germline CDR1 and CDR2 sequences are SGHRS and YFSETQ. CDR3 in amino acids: CASSSKTGTDTAGYGYTF. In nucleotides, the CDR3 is TGCGCCAGCAGCTCGAAGACCGGGACGGACACTGCTGGCTATGGCTACACCTTC.